This T cell receptor (beta chain) came from a study of blood T cell repertoires in COVID-19. Turning to the study itself: PBMCs, B-cell-depleted T cells, or T cells provided the cDNA or gDNA that made up the material.

In the original processing: Estimated nucleated cell counts came from reference gene primer amplification. Sequenced by immunoSEQ multiplex PCR; TCRdb stores in-frame clones only, minus some. The V and J calls and clone size were taken over from that table, and D and trimming were inferred from the DNA. The sample shows about 100,000 clones, approximately 90% of them seen only once. V dropped 7 bases and J dropped 9; count of bases not matched to a gene: 9. In germline, CDR1 is KGHDR, CDR2 SFDVKD. This CDR3 has 14 amino acids. The TCR originated in a man in his 60s with acute or convalescent COVID-19. The gene calls are TRBV24-1 and TRBJ2-1, with 9 bases identical to TRBD2. Sequencing used peripheral blood. CDR3 residues: CATRGAGGLSEQFF. DNA for the CDR3: TGTGCCACCAGGGGAGCGGGAGGTTTGAGTGAGCAGTTCTTC.